This T cell receptor (beta chain) was captured by sequencing in a study of T cell responses to AZD1222 COVID-19 vaccine. Findings and limits, study-wide: Unmutated variant regions reportedly attract nearly half of all spike-specific TCRs. The donor cohort was predominantly white British with a female majority, and clonal diversity may have been underestimated. Baseline seropositives among AZD1222 recipients totaled only five or six. Spike-specific TCR breadth and depth rose after two AZD1222 doses.

Worth noting for this clone: Its antigen is unidentified.

CDR1 and CDR2 from the germline V gene are ENHRY and SYGVKD. The CDR3 runs to 18 residues. J gave up 7 bases and V 0 bases, and 13 bases lay outside the gene matches. The repertoire was sequenced with immunoSEQ multiplex PCR; TCRdb's copy has only in-frame clones and lacks some. Among roughly 150,000 clones, 85% to 95% were seen once, and the ten largest hold over 1.3%. Sample: peripheral blood, taken on day 0 of AZD1222 vaccination. V usage is TRBV10-3 and J usage is TRBJ2-5; 11 bases agree with TRBD2. The TCR sequence derives from an adult in good health. CDR3 DNA: TGTGCCATCAGTGAGTCGAACGCTAGCGGGGGGCCTAGAGGGACCCAGTACTTC. Translation: CAISESNASGGPRGTQYF.